These 18 T cell receptor beta chains originate from one sample sequenced in a study of blood T cell repertoires in COVID-19. Libraries were prepared by immunoSEQ multiplex PCR; TCRdb keeps only in-frame clonotypes and omits some of them. Among about 350,000 clones, around 86% were seen once, and the ten largest hold nearly 6.5%. The sample taken for sequencing was peripheral blood. These receptors were collected from a woman aged 45-65 years with COVID-19, enrolled during active disease.

The V gene is TRBV5-1, the J gene TRBJ2-7; 7 nucleotides agree with TRBD1. Trimming at V came to 2 bases and at J to 2 bases, leaving 7 bases not matched to a gene. CDR1 is SGHRS and CDR2 is YFSETQ in the germline V gene. This CDR3 comprises 15 residues. DNA of the CDR3: TGCGCCAGCAGCTTAGCCGTCGACAGGGCCTACGAGCAGTACTTC. It is translated as CASSLAVDRAYEQYF.

The CDR3: CASSQVLVRGGRAGSYNEQFF. DNA of the CDR3: TGTGCCAGCAGCCAAGTCCTGGTGAGAGGCGGGAGGGCCGGCTCCTACAATGAGCAGTTCTTC. The chain uses TRBV3-1 (or the pseudogene TRBV3-2) and TRBJ2-1; 9 bases align to TRBD2. Germline V gene lookup returns CDR1 LGHDT and CDR2 YNNKEL (reference sequence). The CDR3 spans 21 residues. With 1 base clipped from V and 0 bases from J, the junction kept 16 bases outside the gene matches.

The chain links TRBV29-1 to TRBJ2-7, with TRBD2 identical over 11 bases. Trimming took 6 bases from V and 0 from J; bases not matched to a gene: 4. The CDR3 spans 14 residues. Germline V gives CDR1 SQVTM, CDR2 ANQGSEA. As DNA, the CDR3 is TGCAGCGTGGACACTAGCGGGAGCTCCTACGAGCAGTACTTC. It encodes CSVDTSGSSYEQYF.

The chain employs TRBV5-1 and TRBJ1-1, with TRBD1 matching over 7 bases. The CDR3 contains 13 residues. J lost 0 bases, V lost 6 bases, and 2 bases had no gene match. Germline-derived CDR1 and CDR2 are SGHRS and YFSETQ. In DNA form, the CDR3 reads TGCGCCAGCAAACAGGGGATGAACACTGAAGCTTTCTTT. This encodes CASKQGMNTEAFF.

The rearrangement links TRBV19 to TRBJ2-7, with TRBD2 matching over 7 bases. The V and J ends lost 0 bases and 5 bases, in that order; junction bases with no gene match: 10. The CDR3 runs to 16 residues. Germline CDR1 LNHDA, CDR2 SQIVND (reference sequence). The chain's CDR3 is CASSIDRGVATNEQYF. DNA for the CDR3: TGTGCCAGTAGTATAGATCGGGGGGTAGCGACCAACGAGCAGTACTTC.

This chain joins TRBV18 and TRBJ2-3, with 12 bases aligning to TRBD1. The V gene's germline CDR1 is KGHSH and CDR2 LQKENI. The CDR3 runs to 20 residues. Trimming removed 3 bases from V and 6 bases from J; junction bases left unmatched: 19. CDR3 coding DNA: TGTGCCAGCTCACCCCGAGCCACCTCCGGGACAGGGGGCTCCAGGGATACGCAGTATTTT. It specifies CASSPRATSGTGGSRDTQYF.

This chain links TRBV24-1 with TRBJ2-5; TRBD1 matches at 9 bases. J lost 2 bases, V lost 6 bases, and 9 bases had no gene match. This CDR3 is built from 16 residues. CDR1 is KGHDR and CDR2 is SFDVKD in the germline V gene. The CDR3 here is CATSNPGTGLQETQYF. The CDR3 coding sequence is TGTGCCACCAGTAATCCCGGGACAGGGCTGCAAGAGACCCAGTACTTC.

The chain uses TRBV12-5 and TRBJ1-1; D gene ambiguous. The CDR3 totals 13 residues. V was shortened by 6 bases and J by 8 bases, with 16 bases between the two germline ends. Germline-derived CDR1 and CDR2 are LGHNT and FRNRAP. The CDR3 DNA sequence: TGTGCTAGTGGCCCCCCCGGGTTTAGCGAAGCTTTCTTT. This translates into CASGPPGFSEAFF.

This clone was seen a single time. The rearrangement joins TRBV5-4 to TRBJ1-2, with a weak D call TRBD1 (6 bases). This CDR3 has 15 amino acids. Per the germline V gene, CDR1 is SGHNT and CDR2 is YYREEE (reference sequence). Trimming stripped 2 bases from V and 2 bases from J, with 13 bases between. CDR3 DNA sequence: TGTGCCAGCAGCTTCGGGACACTTAAGAACTATGGCTACACCTTC. Its translation is CASSFGTLKNYGYTF.

This clone appeared once. CDR3 loop: CASSTRGPGLAGQGSYEQYF. The CDR3 bases are TGTGCCAGCAGCACACGGGGTCCAGGACTAGCGGGACAGGGATCCTACGAGCAGTACTTC. This sequence joins TRBV7-9 and TRBJ2-7; 12 nucleotides agree with TRBD2. Germline loops: CDR1 SEHNR, CDR2 FQNEAQ (reference sequence). The ends lost 5 bases at V and 1 base at J; junction bases unmatched: 18. The CDR3 has 20 amino acids.

V gene TRBV5-1 combines with J gene TRBJ2-1; 7 positions match TRBD1. This CDR3 comprises 15 residues. Trimming took 2 bases from V and 5 from J; bases not matched to a gene: 7. Germline CDR1 is SGHRS and CDR2 is YFSETQ. The CDR3 region is CASSLDRDSNNEQFF. The CDR3 nucleotides are TGCGCCAGCAGCTTAGACCGGGACAGCAACAATGAGCAGTTCTTC.

The chain joins TRBV4-2 to TRBJ2-7; 9 bases fit TRBD1. Germline V gene sequence: CDR1 LGHNA, CDR2 YNFKEQ. There are 16 residues in the CDR3. The junction had 9 bases not matched to a gene; V was cut back by 4 bases and J by 2 bases. CDR3 coding DNA: TGTGCCAGCAGCCCGGGGGCCCGGGACAGGGCCTACGAGCAGTACTTC. Translated: CASSPGARDRAYEQYF.

V is TRBV5-1 and J is TRBJ1-1; D is undetermined. Germline CDR1 is SGHRS and CDR2 is YFSETQ. The CDR3 totals 15 residues. The V end lost 0 bases, the J end lost 4 bases, and 13 bases lay between the germline ends. CDR3 sequence reads: CASSLDPGGSTEAFF. The CDR3 DNA sequence: TGCGCCAGCAGCTTGGACCCGGGAGGGAGCACTGAAGCTTTCTTT.

This clone was detected a few times. Other DNA sequences in this specimen translate into the identical CDR3. This sequence joins TRBV12-3 or TRBV12-4 and TRBJ1-2, with TRBD1 matching over 10 bases. The CDR3 length is 13 residues. Germline trimming cut 5 bases from V and 5 bases from J; bases unmatched to any gene: 2. CDR3 nucleotides: TGTGCCAGCAGTCCGGGACAGGGGTATGGCTACACCTTC. This encodes CASSPGQGYGYTF.

The chain joins TRBV4-2 to TRBJ1-1; 7 nucleotides line up with TRBD1. The germline V gene encodes CDR1 LGHNA and CDR2 YNFKEQ. The V gene end was trimmed by 3 bases and the J gene end by 4 bases; junction bases not matched to a gene: 8. This CDR3 contains 15 residues. In DNA form, the CDR3 reads TGTGCCAGCAGCCACCAAAGACAGGGTGGCACTGAAGCTTTCTTT. Translation gives CASSHQRQGGTEAFF.

The chain has TRBV18 and TRBJ1-2; a weak D match, TRBD1 (6 bases). The V end was cut by 2 bases, the J end by 3 bases, with 7 bases between. Germline V gene data show CDR1 as KGHSH and CDR2 as LQKENI. This CDR3 spans 13 amino acids. The CDR3 DNA is TGTGCCAGCTCACCAGGGGGCCACTATGGCTACACCTTC. The encoded protein is CASSPGGHYGYTF.

The chain is built from TRBV12-3 or TRBV12-4 and TRBJ1-1; unclear D gene. V was pared by 6 bases and J by 6 bases, with 8 bases between. The CDR3 spans 11 residues. The CDR3 sequence is CASSREAEAFF. For the CDR3, the DNA is TGTGCCAGCAGCCGAGAAGCTGAAGCTTTCTTT.

This clone was observed a single time. V is TRBV19 and J is TRBJ1-3, with D unresolved. Per germline, CDR1 LNHDA and CDR2 SQIVND (reference sequence). V dropped 7 bases and J dropped 0 bases, with 10 bases sitting between them. The CDR3 loop spans 14 amino acids. The CDR3 loop reads CASNGGSSGNTIYF. For the CDR3, the DNA is TGTGCCAGTAACGGAGGGAGCTCTGGAAACACCATATATTTT.